Shown below are 20 T cell receptor beta chains from a single sample sequenced in a study of shared clonotypes between healthy human individuals. Some clones are missing from TCRdb's copy, which holds only in-frame ones; the method was immunoSEQ multiplex PCR. The sample contains over a million clones, 75% of which appear only once. The sequencing sample was made of memory CD4+ T cells sorted from blood. As to subset: CD45RA-negative fraction. Receptors were obtained from a man aged 18 to 30 in good health.

A note on this clone: This may be a read error, as it is one base from a much larger clone. This rearrangement joins TRBV15 to TRBJ1-5; D call uncertain. The CDR3 covers 12 residues. Germline loops: CDR1 LNHNV, CDR2 YYDKDF (reference sequence). Trimming pared 0 bases from V and 5 bases from J, leaving 2 bases between. In nucleotides, the CDR3 is TGTGCCACCAGCAGAGATCATCAGCCCCAGCATTTT. Its translation: CATSRDHQPQHF. Using reference TRBV15 and TRBJ1-5 for the parts outside the CDR3, the full variable domain is DAMVIQNPRYQVTQFGKPVTLSCSQTLNHNVMYWYQQKSSQAPKLLFHYYDKDFNNEADTPDNFQSRRPNTSFCFLDIRSPGLGDTAMYLCATSRDHQPQHFGDGTRLSIL.

This sequence joins TRBV5-6 and TRBJ2-7; 7 bases map to TRBD2. The CDR3 runs to 16 residues. V dropped 5 bases and J dropped 0; count of bases not matched to a gene: 11. CDR1 SGHDT and CDR2 YYEEEE come from the germline V gene. CDR3 DNA: TGTGCCAGCAGTCCCGCCGGACTAGGGATCTCCTACGAGCAGTACTTC. Translated, it gives CASSPAGLGISYEQYF.

The CDR3 coding sequence is TGTGCCAGCAGTTTCGGGGTGGCTTCTGGAAACACCATATATTTT. Translating it yields CASSFGVASGNTIYF. The V call is TRBV6-6, the J call TRBJ1-3; D is unresolved. Deletions cut 4 bases from V and 1 base from J, with 11 bases between. The CDR3 loop spans 15 amino acids. From germline, CDR1 is MNHNY and CDR2 SVGAGI (reference sequence).

This clone was observed once. This sequence joins TRBV4-2 and TRBJ1-1; TRBD1 aligns across 8 bases. CDR3 length: 14 amino acids. Germline V CDR1 and CDR2: LGHNA, YNFKEQ. The V gene end was trimmed by 0 bases and the J gene end by 10 bases; junction bases not matched to a gene: 7. The chain's CDR3 is CASSQEQGVSGAFF. CDR3 DNA sequence: TGTGCCAGCAGCCAAGAACAGGGGGTTTCAGGAGCTTTCTTT.

The chain couples TRBV9 to TRBJ1-2, with a possible D match to TRBD1 (5 bases). This CDR3 is built from 16 residues. The V and J ends lost 0 bases and 3 bases respectively, with 15 bases between them. Looked up from germline, CDR1 is SGDLS and CDR2 is YYNGEE. CDR3 DNA: TGTGCCAGCAGCGTAGCCCAGACAAGAGGGGACTATGGCTACACCTTC. Its protein product is CASSVAQTRGDYGYTF. Drawing the rest from reference TRBV9 and TRBJ1-2, the complete variable domain is DSGVTQTPKHLITATGQRVTLRCSPRSGDLSVYWYQQSLDQGLQFLIQYYNGEERAKGNILERFSAQQFPDLHSELNLSSLELGDSALYFCASSVAQTRGDYGYTFGSGTRLTVV.

The chain combines TRBV6-5 with TRBJ2-5; a possible D gene is TRBD1 (5 bases). The assigned J gene may be wrong: the sequence end matches TRBJ2-7 better. This CDR3 contains 13 residues. CDR1 is MNHEY, CDR2 SVGAGI, per germline. CDR3 nucleotide sequence: TGTGCCAGCACCCCCCAGGGAACCTACGAGCAGTACTTC. Translated: CASTPQGTYEQYF.

This clone was seen just once. The chain couples TRBV7-6 to TRBJ2-7; either TRBD1 or TRBD2 may fit D (5 bases each). V was shortened by 5 bases and J by 5 bases, with 19 bases between the two germline ends. CDR3 length equals 15 residues. CDR1 is SGHVS and CDR2 is FNYEAQ in the germline V gene. CDR3 sequence reads: CASSATGTAGHEQYF. The CDR3 DNA is TGTGCCAGCAGCGCAACCGGGACCGCCGGGCACGAGCAGTACTTC.

A remark on this clone: This CDR3 is also generated by other DNA sequences in the sample. The chain uses TRBV7-2 and TRBJ1-5; D remains unclear. CDR1 and CDR2 from the germline V gene are SGHTA and FQGNSA. The CDR3 sequence is 15 residues long. V was clipped by 0 bases and J by 0 bases, with 6 bases between them. The CDR3 loop reads CASSLASNSNQPQHF. Written as DNA, the CDR3 is TGTGCCAGCAGCTTAGCGTCTAATAGCAATCAGCCCCAGCATTTT.

This chain joins TRBV4-3 and TRBJ2-7; D remains ambiguous. The length of the CDR3 is 16 residues. V was pared by 1 base and J by 1 base, with 14 bases between. CDR1 and CDR2 from the germline V gene are LGHNA and YSLEER. CDR3: CASSQGGGVMSYEQYF. CDR3 nucleotide sequence: TGCGCCAGCAGCCAAGGAGGTGGAGTGATGTCCTACGAGCAGTACTTC.

This sequence joins TRBV5-5 and TRBJ1-6; D remains unclear. CDR3 length: 16 residues. V was shortened by 0 bases and J by 0 bases, with 7 bases between the two germline ends. Looked up from germline, CDR1 is SGHKS and CDR2 is YYEKEE (reference sequence). The CDR3 DNA follows: TGTGCCAGCAGCTTGGTTGGGATCTCCTATAATTCACCCCTCCACTTT. Amino acid sequence: CASSLVGISYNSPLHF.

The chain carries TRBV28 and TRBJ1-6; weak D call: TRBD1 (5 bases). Germline CDR1 reads MDHEN; CDR2 reads SYDVKM. V was cut by 5 bases and J by 1 base, with 18 bases left in between. The CDR3 is 18 amino acids. As DNA, the CDR3 is TGTGCCAGCAGTCTGACCGGGAGGGGATCTTCCTATAATTCACCCCTCCACTTT. Translation: CASSLTGRGSSYNSPLHF. The whole variable domain, remainder taken from reference TRBV28 and TRBJ1-6, is DVKVTQSSRYLVKRTGEKVFLECVQDMDHENMFWYRQDPGLGLRLIYFSYDVKMKEKGDIPEGYSVSREKKERFSLILESASTNQTSMYLCASSLTGRGSSYNSPLHFGNGTRLTVT.

The chain has TRBV2 and TRBJ2-7, with D possibly TRBD2 on 6 matching bases. Trimming stripped 6 bases from V and 2 bases from J, with 17 bases between. The CDR3 covers 15 residues. The V gene's germline CDR1 is SNHLY and CDR2 FYNNEI. CDR3 nucleotides: TGTGCCAGCAGCGAGGCCCGCGGGGCTCCCTACGAGCAGTACTTC. Amino acid sequence: CASSEARGAPYEQYF. The whole variable domain, filled in from reference TRBV2 and TRBJ2-7, reads EPEVTQTPSHQVTQMGQEVILRCVPISNHLYFYWYRQILGQKVEFLVSFYNNEISEKSEIFDDQFSVERPDGSNFTLKIRSTKLEDSAMYFCASSEARGAPYEQYFGPGTRLTVT.

The V call is TRBV18, the J call TRBJ2-7; possibly TRBD2 for D (6 bases). This CDR3 region has 17 residues. Germline CDR1 KGHSH, CDR2 LQKENI. The V end lost 3 bases, the J end lost 3 bases, and 21 bases lay between the germline ends. CDR3 sequence: CASSPTLLSGPHYEQYF. The CDR3 DNA reads as TGTGCCAGCTCACCCACCTTATTAAGCGGGCCTCACTACGAGCAGTACTTC.

In DNA form, the CDR3 reads TGTGCCAGCAGCCTGACCAACCTAGCCAAAAACATTCAGTACTTC. Its protein product is CASSLTNLAKNIQYF. The genes are TRBV7-2 and TRBJ2-4, with D uncertain. V was pared by 5 bases and J by 0 bases, with 11 bases between. Germline lookup yields CDR1 SGHTA and CDR2 FQGNSA. The CDR3 is 15 amino acids.

The V call is TRBV6-1, the J call TRBJ2-4; 9 positions match TRBD1. This CDR3 has 15 amino acids. V lost 3 bases, J lost 8 bases, and 8 bases stayed unmatched. CDR1 and CDR2 (germline): MNHNS, SASEGT. The CDR3 protein is CASSELGQGIDIQYF. As DNA, the CDR3 is TGTGCCAGCAGTGAGCTAGGACAGGGGATTGACATTCAGTACTTC.

The rearrangement joins TRBV6-1 to TRBJ1-1, with D unclear. The germline V gene has CDR1 MNHNS and CDR2 SASEGT. CDR3 length: 10 amino acids. The V end lost 11 bases, the J end lost 1 base, and 5 bases lay between the germline ends. The CDR3 DNA reads TGTGCCTGGAGGAACACTGAAGCTTTCTTT. Protein: CAWRNTEAFF.

For this clone: Other DNA variants within this sample encode the same CDR3. The J gene is TRBJ2-7, the V gene TRBV18; 12 bases match TRBD2. This CDR3 contains 15 residues. Looked up from germline, CDR1 is KGHSH and CDR2 is LQKENI. The V and J ends lost 1 base and 4 bases, in that order; junction bases with no gene match: 2. The CDR3 protein is CASSPRLAGVYEQYF. CDR3 DNA: TGTGCCAGCTCACCACGACTAGCGGGAGTGTACGAGCAGTACTTC. Using reference TRBV18 and TRBJ2-7 for the parts outside the CDR3, the full variable domain is NAGVMQNPRHLVRRRGQEARLRCSPMKGHSHVYWYRQLPEEGLKFMVYLQKENIIDESGMPKERFSAEFPKEGPSILRIQQVVRGDSAAYFCASSPRLAGVYEQYFGPGTRLTVT.

Regarding this clone: Other DNA sequences within the sample encode an identical CDR3. The chain has TRBV9 and TRBJ1-5; 7 bases are shared with TRBD1. With 0 bases clipped from V and 4 bases from J, the junction kept 4 bases outside the gene matches. The germline V gene encodes CDR1 SGDLS and CDR2 YYNGEE. The CDR3 is 15 amino acids. The CDR3 DNA reads as TGTGCCAGCAGCGTAGAGGGACAGCCAAATCAGCCCCAGCATTTT. Protein: CASSVEGQPNQPQHF.

V is TRBV6-1 and J is TRBJ2-7, with D perhaps matching TRBD2 (5 bases). CDR1 is MNHNS and CDR2 is SASEGT in the germline V gene. This CDR3 region has 14 residues. Trimming left V 6 bases short and J 5 bases short, with 17 bases between. The CDR3 nucleotides are TGTGCCAGCAGCCCGGGAACTCGAGGCCACGAGCAGTACTTC. This sequence encodes CASSPGTRGHEQYF.

V is TRBV11-1 and J is TRBJ2-2; 10 bases match TRBD1. This CDR3 comprises 13 residues. CDR1 and CDR2 (germline): SGHAT, FQDESV (reference sequence). V lost 8 bases to trimming and J lost 4 bases; unmatched junction nucleotides: 1. The CDR3 loop reads CASRTGGTGELFF. In DNA form, the CDR3 reads TGTGCCAGCCGGACAGGGGGCACCGGGGAGCTGTTTTTT.